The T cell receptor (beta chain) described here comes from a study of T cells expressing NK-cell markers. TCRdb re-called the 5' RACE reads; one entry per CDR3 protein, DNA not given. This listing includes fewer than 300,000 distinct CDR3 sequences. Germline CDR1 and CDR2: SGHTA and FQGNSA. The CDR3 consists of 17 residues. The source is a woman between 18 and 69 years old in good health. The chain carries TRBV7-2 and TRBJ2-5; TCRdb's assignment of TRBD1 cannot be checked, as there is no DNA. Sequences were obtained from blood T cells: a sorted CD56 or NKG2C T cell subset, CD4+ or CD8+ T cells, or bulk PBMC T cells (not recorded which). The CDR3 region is CASSLALAGASLRAQYF. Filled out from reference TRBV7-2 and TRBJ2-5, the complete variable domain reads GAGVSQSPSNKVTEKGKDVELRCDPISGHTALYWYRQSLGQGLEFLIYFQGNSAPDKSGLPSDRFSAERTGGSVSTLTIQRTQQEDSAVYLCASSLALAGASLRAQYFGPGTRLLVL.